Sequencing of this TCR beta chain was carried out in a study of post-analysis software for immune sequencing data. Study outcomes and limitations: Roughly five TRBV segments were significantly more frequent in patients than in controls. TRBV5-6, TRBV5-1 and TRBV20-1 were among these segments. Controls' normalized Chao1 diversity significantly exceeded that of multiple sclerosis patients.

This clonotype was found a few times. What it recognizes is unknown. Trimming stripped 0 bases from V and 2 bases from J, with 16 bases between. CDR1 is MNHNY and CDR2 is SVGAGI in the germline V gene (reference sequence). The CDR3 has 17 residues. Unique molecular identifiers tagged the TCR beta cDNA libraries. MiXCR, applied by TCRdb to the PCR reads, yields one record per CDR3 protein. The data show fewer than 550,000 distinct CDR3 sequences, 30% to 40% seen once. The receptor's source is a girl aged 2-17 years with multiple sclerosis. The sequencing sample was made of blood. The chain employs TRBV6-6 and TRBJ1-2; D call uncertain. The CDR3 is CASSYSSTPIMNYGYTF. In DNA form, the CDR3 reads TGTGCCAGCAGTTACTCGAGTACGCCGATAATGAACTATGGCTACACCTTC.